This paragraph reports one T cell receptor beta chain. The sample is drawn from a study of T cell changes during pregnancy in multiple sclerosis. Here immunoSEQ multiplex PCR was the method, and the copy in TCRdb shows in-frame clones only, minus some. The table lists tens of thousands of clones, around 90% of them singletons. CDR3 length equals 13 residues. CDR1 is MRHNA, CDR2 SNTAGT, per germline. V gave up 3 bases and J gave up 5 bases, with 5 bases separating them. The chain employs TRBV6-4 and TRBJ1-6; D gene ambiguous. The specimen comprised CD4+ T cells from peripheral blood mononuclear cells, sampled after pregnancy. The source of this sequence is a female donor in good health, enrolled as a control in a pregnancy study. The CDR3 is CASSERDNSPLHF. Here the CDR3 DNA reads TGTGCCAGCAGTGAGAGGGATAATTCACCCCTCCACTTT.